These T cell receptor beta chains were read from a single sample in a study of blood T cell repertoires in COVID-19. Profiled with immunoSEQ multiplex PCR; TCRdb holds only in-frame clones, not every one. Of approximately 250,000 clones in the sample, approximately 86% are singletons; the top ten hold about 8.6%. Sequenced: peripheral blood. Every receptor here comes from a man aged 35-49 years with active or convalescent COVID-19. The CDR3 runs from the conserved cysteine through the conserved F or W. Fields, in order: V gene, D gene, clone size, J gene, CDR3 DNA, CDR3 protein. The D gene is left open where the match is weak. The listing skips clone size in some rows; elsewhere it reads once, few, many or a size class.

>TRBV21-1|-|-|TRBJ1-1
TGTGCCAGCAGCTCTCGACAGGGCATAATCAATGGTGAAGCTTTCTTT
CASSSRQGIINGEAFF
>TRBV5-1|-|-|TRBJ1-1
TGCGCCAGCAGCTCCTGGTGGGGGCGGGTGAACACTGAAGCTTTCTTT
CASSSWWGRVNTEAFF
>TRBV9|TRBD1|-|TRBJ1-2
TGTGCCAGCAGCGTATCTTCCACGGGGACAGGGGAGAACTACACCTTC
CASSVSSTGTGENYTF
>TRBV12-5|-|-|TRBJ2-3
TGTGCTAGTGGCCGGGACTCTGATAGCACAGATACGCAGTATTTT
CASGRDSDSTDTQYF
>TRBV29-1|-|-|TRBJ2-5
TGCAGCGTCACTGCCGGCTTGACAGGCAAAGGGAACACCCAGTACTTC
CSVTAGLTGKGNTQYF
>TRBV3-1/TRBV3-2|-|-|TRBJ1-1
TGTGCCAGCAGCCAAGCCCCGACAGGTTTTGAAGCTTTCTTT
CASSQAPTGFEAFF
>TRBV5-4|TRBD1|-|TRBJ1-4
TGTGCCAGCAGCCGCTACGACAGGGGGCAGGTTGAAAAACTGTTTTTT
CASSRYDRGQVEKLFF
>TRBV9|-|-|TRBJ2-3
TGTGCCAGCAGCGTAGACACGAACACAGATACGCAGTATTTT
CASSVDTNTDTQYF
>TRBV5-1|TRBD2|-|TRBJ2-7
TGCGCCAGCAGCCGGGTGAGGGGGGCCCTAGCGGGAGAGCAGTACTTC
CASSRVRGALAGEQYF
>TRBV9|-|few|TRBJ1-2
TGTGCCAGCAGCTCCGGGAGGTATGGCTACACCTTC
CASSSGRYGYTF
>TRBV5-4|TRBD1|-|TRBJ1-5
TGTGCCAGCAGCTTGGGCCCCGGGACAGGGGATCAGCCCCAGCATTTT
CASSLGPGTGDQPQHF
>TRBV6-5|-|-|TRBJ2-3
TGTGCCAGCTGGTGGGGGCCCACCCGGGACACGCAGTATTTT
CASWWGPTRDTQYF
>TRBV28|TRBD2|few|TRBJ2-1
TGTGCCAGCAGTTTGGCGGGGGGCCATGAGCAGTTCTTC
CASSLAGGHEQFF
>TRBV5-4|TRBD1|-|TRBJ2-5
TGTGCCAGCAGCTTTAACAGGGGGACCAAAGAGACCCAGTACTTC
CASSFNRGTKETQYF
>TRBV9|-|once|TRBJ1-5
TGTGCCAGCAGCCCCGGGGAGGGTCCCCAGCATTTT
CASSPGEGPQHF
>TRBV7-3|-|-|TRBJ1-2
TGTGCCAGCAGCTTAACGGGGGGAGCGGTGACCAAAGGCTACACCTTC
CASSLTGGAVTKGYTF
>TRBV30|TRBD2|-|TRBJ2-2
TGTGCCTGGAGTGGAGGGACTAGCGGGGGCCTCCATCCCGGGGAGCTGTTTTTT
CAWSGGTSGGLHPGELFF
>TRBV10-1|TRBD2|-|TRBJ2-1
TGCGCCAGCAGTGAAGCGGGAGGTTCCTACAATGAGCAGTTCTTC
CASSEAGGSYNEQFF
>TRBV19|-|few|TRBJ1-5
TGTGCCAGTAGCGAGAATAGCAATCAGCCCCAGCATTTT
CASSENSNQPQHF
>TRBV5-6|-|-|TRBJ2-2
TGTGCCAGCACCCCCTCCCTATCCATATCGAACACCGGGGAGCTGTTTTTT
CASTPSLSISNTGELFF
>TRBV3-1/TRBV3-2|-|-|TRBJ1-1
TGTGCCAGCAGCCAACGTGCAGGGGACGACGACACTGAAGCTTTCTTT
CASSQRAGDDDTEAFF
>TRBV29-1|-|-|TRBJ1-4
TGCAGCGTGCGGCAGGGAAGGGTGCCTAATGAAAAACTGTTTTTT
CSVRQGRVPNEKLFF
>TRBV19|-|-|TRBJ2-7
TGTGCCAGTAGTCCCCGGACAGCCTCCTACGAGCAGTACTTC
CASSPRTASYEQYF
>TRBV5-6|TRBD2|many|TRBJ2-3
TGTGCCAGCAGCTGGAGACTAGCGGGGGGCCGAAACACAGATACGCAGTATTTT
CASSWRLAGGRNTDTQYF
>TRBV5-1|-|-|TRBJ1-4
TGCGCCAGCAGCTTGGGACAGAGTAATGAAAAACTGTTTTTT
CASSLGQSNEKLFF
>TRBV24-1|-|-|TRBJ2-3
TGTGCCACCAGTGATCAGGTAACCACAGATACGCAGTATTTT
CATSDQVTTDTQYF
>TRBV3-1/TRBV3-2|TRBD1|-|TRBJ1-4
TGTGCCAGCAGCCAAGCCGAACAGGGGGCCGGTGAAAAACTGTTTTTT
CASSQAEQGAGEKLFF
>TRBV20-1|-|once|TRBJ2-1
TGCAGTGCCAGGCTGGGAGCACAGTTCTTC
CSARLGAQFF
>TRBV24-1|-|-|TRBJ1-2
TGTGCCACCAGTGATTTGCATTCGGGTCGGCATGGCTACACCTTC
CATSDLHSGRHGYTF
>TRBV5-5|-|once|TRBJ1-6
TGTGCCAGCAGCCCTCGCGTCCGGTATAATTCACCCCTCCACTTT
CASSPRVRYNSPLHF
>TRBV6-5|-|-|TRBJ1-5
TGTGCCAGCAGATCTTCTACCGGGCAGCCCCAGCATTTT
CASRSSTGQPQHF
>TRBV21-1|-|few|TRBJ2-3
TGTGCCAGCAGCAAAGCGCCTTTGAATACTAGCGGGAGTTCAGATACGCAGTATTTT
CASSKAPLNTSGSSDTQYF
>TRBV5-6|-|-|TRBJ1-1
TGTGCCAGCTCTAGCAACACTGAAGCTTTCTTT
CASSSNTEAFF
>TRBV7-2|TRBD1|-|TRBJ2-7
TGTGCCAGCAGCTACCGTCAAGGACAGGCCGGCGGGCAGTACTTC
CASSYRQGQAGGQYF
>TRBV9|TRBD2|-|TRBJ2-3
TGTGCCAGCAGCGTTAGCGGGGGGGCGGATACGCAGTATTTT
CASSVSGGADTQYF
>TRBV5-5|-|once|TRBJ1-6
TGTGCCAGCAGCTTGGGAAGGGGTAATTCACCCCTCCACTTT
CASSLGRGNSPLHF
>TRBV6-5|-|-|TRBJ1-1
TGTGCCAGCAGTTCGACAGGTTTTGAAGCTTTCTTT
CASSSTGFEAFF
>TRBV11-2|TRBD2|-|TRBJ2-4
TGTGCCAGCAGCCCGCAACTAGCGGGAGAGAACATTCAGTACTTC
CASSPQLAGENIQYF
>TRBV5-1|TRBD2|-|TRBJ2-5
TGCGCCAGCACATCTAGCGGGGCGTCTCAAGAGACCCAGTACTTC
CASTSSGASQETQYF
>TRBV7-6|TRBD2|-|TRBJ2-7
TGTGCCAGCAGCCGTGGACTAGCGGGGTCCTACGAGCAGTACTTC
CASSRGLAGSYEQYF
>TRBV28|-|-|TRBJ1-2
TGTGCCAGCAGGTTGGCCCAGGTGGGGGCAAATGGCTACACCTTC
CASRLAQVGANGYTF
>TRBV9|-|-|TRBJ1-5
TGTGCCAGCAGCGTAGAAGGGATTACGGGACAGCCCCAGCATTTT
CASSVEGITGQPQHF
>TRBV11-2|TRBD1|-|TRBJ2-2
TGTGCCAGCAGCTTACAGGGGGCGAACACCGGGGAGCTGTTTTTT
CASSLQGANTGELFF
>TRBV3-1/TRBV3-2|-|-|TRBJ2-2
TGTGCCAGCAGGTCCGGTAGCGGAGAAACCGGGGAGCTGTTTTTT
CASRSGSGETGELFF
>TRBV7-3|TRBD2|once|TRBJ2-7
TGTGCCAGCAGCTTCGCGGGAGGTCGGGACGAGCAGTACTTC
CASSFAGGRDEQYF
>TRBV2|TRBD1|-|TRBJ1-4
TGTGCCAGCAGTGACAGGGGGCGAGTTGAAAAACTGTTTTTT
CASSDRGRVEKLFF
>TRBV6-5|-|once|TRBJ1-2
TGTGCCAGCAGCCGGGGACTCAACGGCCACTATGGCTACACCTTC
CASSRGLNGHYGYTF
>TRBV11-2|-|-|TRBJ1-5
TGTGCCAGCAGCTTAGTTGCAGAAGGGGATCAGCCCCAGCATTTT
CASSLVAEGDQPQHF
>TRBV19|TRBD1|-|TRBJ2-7
TGTGCCAGTAGTAGGACAGGGGGTTACGAGCAGTACTTC
CASSRTGGYEQYF
>TRBV12-3/TRBV12-4|TRBD2|-|TRBJ2-1
TGTGCCAGCATCCGTGCGGGGGTCAGGGAGCAGTTCTTC
CASIRAGVREQFF
>TRBV6-5|TRBD1|-|TRBJ1-5
TGTGCCAGCAGTAGACAGGGTTATCAGCCCCAGCATTTT
CASSRQGYQPQHF
>TRBV5-4|TRBD2|-|TRBJ2-4
TGTGCCACCACACGAATAGCGGGGGGTCTAGCCAAAAACATTCAGTACTTC
CATTRIAGGLAKNIQYF
>TRBV5-8|-|-|TRBJ1-1
TGTGCCAGCAGTCGTGCTCAGGGGAACACTGAAGCTTTCTTT
CASSRAQGNTEAFF
>TRBV6-6|-|-|TRBJ1-4
TGTGCCAGCTCCCCAGGAACTAATGAAAAACTGTTTTTT
CASSPGTNEKLFF